This entry features one T cell receptor (beta chain) sequence. The antigen is undetermined. All the patients suffered relapse after autologous stem cell transplantation, and brentuximab vedotin exposure differed. Magnetic negative selection was used to purify CD8+ T cells from thawed PBMCs. This entry is derived from a study of PD-1 blockade in classical Hodgkin lymphoma. Measured with immunoSEQ multiplex PCR; TCRdb has only the in-frame clones, and not every one. In the table there are around 13,000 clones, more than 60% of which are singletons. Study conclusions and caveats: The causes of the repertoire differences, possibly disease activity or prior therapy, remain undefined. Baseline diversity in complete responders resembled that of newly diagnosed patients. Lower baseline TCR diversity was reported for newly diagnosed patients than for healthy donors.

Source: CD8+ T cells from blood, taken at baseline. The sequence was collected from a human donor with classical Hodgkin lymphoma.

The CDR3 loop reads CASSEGQYNSPLHF. Written as DNA, the CDR3 is TGTGCCAGCAGTGAGGGACAGTATAATTCACCCCTCCACTTT. The rearrangement joins TRBV2 to TRBJ1-6; 7 nucleotides align to TRBD1. The CDR3 totals 14 residues. With V trimmed by 3 bases and J by 4 bases, 0 bases remained unmatched. CDR1 SNHLY and CDR2 FYNNEI come from the germline V gene.